Presented here are 20 T cell receptor beta chains from one specimen sequenced in a study of blood T cell repertoires in COVID-19. Assay used: immunoSEQ multiplex PCR; TCRdb lists only in-frame clones, some missing. The table records roughly 63,000 clones, around 89% of them present only once. Sequencing was done on a sample of peripheral blood. The receptors originated from a man in his fifties or sixties with acute or convalescent COVID-19.

The chain carries TRBV23-1 and TRBJ1-2, with 8 bases that match TRBD1. TRBV23-1 is an open reading frame, and its role is uncertain. CDR3 size: 15 residues. Trimming took 6 bases from V and 7 from J; bases not matched to a gene: 13. The CDR3 loop is CASRHPPDRVSGYTF. In nucleotides, the CDR3 is TGCGCCAGCAGACACCCGCCGGACAGGGTTTCTGGCTACACCTTC.

This clone was detected only a few times. V and J are TRBV5-1 and TRBJ1-2, with 10 bases fitting TRBD1. Germline assignment: CDR1 SGHRS and CDR2 YFSETQ. The length of the CDR3 is 16 residues. Trimming removed 3 bases from V and 8 bases from J; junction bases left unmatched: 13. CDR3 DNA: TGCGCCAGCAGCTCCCGAGACAGGGGGCATCGGGAAGGCTACACCTTC. Translating it yields CASSSRDRGHREGYTF.

V usage is TRBV6-1 and J usage is TRBJ1-2; 7 bases map to TRBD1. The V and J ends lost 4 bases and 1 base, in that order; junction bases with no gene match: 15. Germline loops: CDR1 MNHNS, CDR2 SASEGT. The CDR3 is made up of 18 amino acids. CDR3 amino acids: CASSATGRFLKNNYGYTF. The CDR3 nucleotides read TGTGCCAGCAGTGCGACAGGGCGATTCCTGAAAAATAACTATGGCTACACCTTC.

V is TRBV5-1 and J is TRBJ2-3, with 11 bases lining up with TRBD2. From germline, CDR1 is SGHRS and CDR2 YFSETQ. The CDR3 totals 16 residues. Trimming took 0 bases from V and 4 from J; bases not matched to a gene: 4. CDR3 nucleotide sequence: TGCGCCAGCAGCTTGGGGGTAGCGGGAGGGCCAGATACGCAGTATTTT. As protein: CASSLGVAGGPDTQYF.

The chain combines TRBV24-1 with TRBJ2-5, with 7 bases fitting TRBD2. J gave up 7 bases and V 2 bases, and 21 bases lay outside the gene matches. The CDR3 has 19 residues. Germline V gene data show CDR1 as KGHDR and CDR2 as SFDVKD. CDR3 nucleotide sequence: TGTGCCACCAGTGATTCTCGGATGGGGGGGAGCCCGGGTCGGGCGACCCAGTACTTC. This sequence encodes CATSDSRMGGSPGRATQYF.

The chain couples TRBV4-3 to TRBJ1-4; 9 bases align to TRBD1. CDR3 length: 13 residues. V lost 4 bases to trimming and J lost 6 bases; unmatched junction nucleotides: 0. Per the germline V gene, CDR1 is LGHNA and CDR2 is YSLEER. The CDR3: CASSRDRDEKLFF. CDR3 coding DNA: TGCGCCAGCAGCCGGGACAGGGATGAAAAACTGTTTTTT.

The CDR3 is CASSPWDNYNEQFF. As DNA, the CDR3 is TGTGCCAGCAGCCCCTGGGACAACTACAATGAGCAGTTCTTC. The J gene is TRBJ2-1, the V gene TRBV3-1 (or the pseudogene TRBV3-2), with TRBD1 as a possible D gene (6 bases). The V end lost 4 bases, the J end lost 3 bases, and 10 bases lay between the germline ends. The CDR3 contains 14 residues. CDR1 and CDR2 (germline): LGHDT, YNNKEL (reference sequence).

The chain combines TRBV7-9 with TRBJ1-1, with 10 bases aligning to TRBD1. The germline V gene has CDR1 SEHNR and CDR2 FQNEAQ (reference sequence). This CDR3 spans 14 amino acids. V was clipped by 11 bases and J by 0 bases; unmatched bases: 6. CDR3 region: CAVGTGALNTEAFF. The CDR3 DNA sequence: TGTGCCGTTGGGACAGGGGCATTGAACACTGAAGCTTTCTTT.

V is TRBV29-1 and J is TRBJ2-1; TRBD1 matches 11 bases. The V gene's germline CDR1 is SQVTM and CDR2 ANQGSEA. This CDR3 contains 18 residues. The V and J ends lost 7 bases and 0 bases, in that order; junction bases with no gene match: 14. CDR3 region: CSDPPGQGVCSSYNEQFF. DNA for the CDR3: TGCAGCGATCCGCCGGGACAGGGGGTTTGTAGCTCCTACAATGAGCAGTTCTTC.

The chain couples TRBV28 to TRBJ2-4, with TRBD2 identical over 12 bases. CDR3 length: 15 residues. V was clipped by 5 bases and J by 2 bases; unmatched bases: 1. CDR1 MDHEN and CDR2 SYDVKM come from the germline V gene. CDR3 sequence: CASSLAGGPKNIQYF. CDR3 coding DNA: TGTGCCAGCAGTCTAGCGGGAGGGCCCAAAAACATTCAGTACTTC.

The chain employs TRBV6-2 or TRBV6-3 and TRBJ2-5; 8 nucleotides match TRBD2. With V trimmed by 2 bases and J by 5 bases, 13 bases remained unmatched. Germline V gene lookup returns CDR1 MNHEY and CDR2 SVGEGT. The CDR3 has 17 amino acids. The CDR3 protein is CASSYPQLAAGGETQYF. Here the CDR3 DNA reads TGTGCCAGCAGTTACCCGCAACTAGCGGCCGGGGGGGAGACCCAGTACTTC.

The chain uses TRBV6-1 and TRBJ1-1, with D possibly TRBD1 on 6 matching bases. The CDR3 runs to 18 residues. The V end was cut by 1 base, the J end by 1 base, with 19 bases between. Germline V gives CDR1 MNHNS, CDR2 SASEGT. In DNA form, the CDR3 reads TGTGCCAGCAGTGAAGACGGCTTCGACAGGCTGACGAACACTGAAGCTTTCTTT. Encoded protein: CASSEDGFDRLTNTEAFF.

The CDR3 nucleotides are TGTGCCAGTAGTTCTACACAGGGGAAGCAGTACTTC. It specifies CASSSTQGKQYF. This rearrangement joins TRBV19 to TRBJ2-7; TRBD1 aligns across 7 bases. The V gene's germline CDR1 is LNHDA and CDR2 SQIVND (reference sequence). V trimming: 5 bases; J trimming: 8 bases; junction bases outside the gene matches: 6. CDR3 length: 12 amino acids.

The chain joins TRBV7-8 to TRBJ2-5; no reliable D call. With 8 bases removed from V and 1 base from J, the gap between germline ends came to 11 bases. CDR1 is SGHVS and CDR2 is FQNEAQ in the germline V gene. This CDR3 region has 13 residues. CDR3 residues: CASRKNFQETQYF. The CDR3 bases are TGTGCCAGCCGCAAGAACTTCCAAGAGACCCAGTACTTC.

The chain uses TRBV5-1 and TRBJ1-2; 7 bases align to TRBD1. With 0 bases clipped from V and 7 bases from J, the junction kept 6 bases outside the gene matches. Germline V gene lookup returns CDR1 SGHRS and CDR2 YFSETQ. The CDR3 runs to 14 residues. The CDR3 coding sequence is TGCGCCAGCAGCTTGGATCAAGGGGGCGCTGGCTACACCTTC. This codes for CASSLDQGGAGYTF.

J is TRBJ1-5 and V is TRBV28, with a tentative D call TRBD1 (5 bases). The V end lost 6 bases, the J end lost 7 bases, and 13 bases lay between the germline ends. Germline CDR1 and CDR2: MDHEN and SYDVKM. This CDR3 spans 13 amino acids. CDR3: CASSLQVTQPQHF. The CDR3 nucleotides are TGTGCCAGCAGCTTACAGGTTACCCAGCCCCAGCATTTT.

The chain uses TRBV3-1 (or the pseudogene TRBV3-2) and TRBJ2-1, with 10 positions matching TRBD2. The V and J ends lost 2 bases and 4 bases, in that order; junction bases with no gene match: 5. The CDR3 loop spans 16 amino acids. Germline V gene lookup returns CDR1 LGHDT and CDR2 YNNKEL (reference sequence). The CDR3 loop is CASSQYGTSEYNEQFF. The CDR3 coding sequence is TGTGCCAGCAGCCAATACGGGACTAGCGAGTACAATGAGCAGTTCTTC.

This chain links TRBV30 with TRBJ2-7; 12 bases align to TRBD1. CDR1 is GTSNPN and CDR2 is SVGIG in the germline V gene (reference sequence). J lost 7 bases, V lost 8 bases, and 12 bases had no gene match. There are 14 residues in the CDR3. The CDR3: CAGTRGQGAEEQYF. CDR3 DNA: TGTGCCGGGACCCGGGGACAGGGGGCGGAGGAGCAGTACTTC.

J is TRBJ2-5 and V is TRBV6-2 or TRBV6-3; 14 nucleotides align to TRBD2. Germline V gene sequence: CDR1 MNHEY, CDR2 SVGEGT. V shed 5 bases and J 2 bases; nucleotides not matched to a gene: 10. The CDR3 is 18 amino acids. The CDR3 DNA is TGTGCCAGCAGTCCGCTAGCGGGACTAGCGGGGGCACAAGAGACCCAGTACTTC. Translating it yields CASSPLAGLAGAQETQYF.

The rearrangement uses TRBV7-3 and TRBJ2-7; TRBD2 might be the D (6 bases). Trimming shortened V by 3 bases and J by 6 bases, and 9 bases separated the two germline ends. Per germline, CDR1 SGHTA and CDR2 FQGTGA. The CDR3 loop spans 12 amino acids. This chain's CDR3 is CASSLFGGEQYF. As DNA, the CDR3 is TGTGCCAGCAGCTTGTTCGGGGGCGAGCAGTACTTC.